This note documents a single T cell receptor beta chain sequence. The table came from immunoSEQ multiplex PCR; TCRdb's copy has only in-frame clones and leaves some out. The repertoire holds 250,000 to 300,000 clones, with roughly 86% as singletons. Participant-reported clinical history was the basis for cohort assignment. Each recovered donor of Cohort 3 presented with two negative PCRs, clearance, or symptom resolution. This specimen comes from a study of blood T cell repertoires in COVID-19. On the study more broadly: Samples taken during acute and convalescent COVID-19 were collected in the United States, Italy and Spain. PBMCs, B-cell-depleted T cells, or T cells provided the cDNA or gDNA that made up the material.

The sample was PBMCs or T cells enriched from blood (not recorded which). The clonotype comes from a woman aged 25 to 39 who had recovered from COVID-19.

The CDR3 loop reads CASSVVPSRENTEAFF. As DNA, the CDR3 is TGTGCCAGCAGCGTAGTCCCTTCCAGGGAGAACACTGAAGCTTTCTTT. V usage is TRBV9 and J usage is TRBJ1-1; D is possibly TRBD1 (5 bases). CDR3 length: 16 residues. V was trimmed by 0 bases and J by 1 base, leaving 13 bases between them. Germline CDR1 and CDR2: SGDLS and YYNGEE.